The clone carrying this TCR beta chain has at least ten counts. Its cognate antigen is unknown. The data stem from a study of CD8+CD57+ T cells in acquired aplastic anemia. Study-wide points: Patients had roughly 30 CD8+ CDR3 sequences in common with controls (the shared set).

This CDR3 contains 17 residues. V was trimmed by 7 bases and J by 3 bases, leaving 24 bases between them. Genomic DNA, the template, was used for profiling of the TCR beta VDJ and CDR3. MiXCR was run by TCRdb on the reads, yielding one entry per CDR3 protein. Among about 210,000 distinct CDR3 sequences listed, around 63% were seen once. The sequenced sample consisted of sorted CD4+, CD8+, or CD8+CD57+ T cells (not recorded which) from PBMCs. J is TRBJ1-2 and V is TRBV12-3 or TRBV12-4, with D perhaps TRBD1 (6 bases). This clonotype was obtained from a human donor in good health. In nucleotides, the CDR3 is TGTGCCAGCACCCCTCTACCCACGGGGGGGCCATACTATGGCTACACCTTC. Amino acid sequence: CASTPLPTGGPYYGYTF.